This entry lists 29 T cell receptor beta chains sequenced from one sample in a study of vaccination and CD4 T cells after COVID-19. The study sequenced cultured CD4+ T cell DNA using the Oncomine TCR Beta short-read assay. TCRdb reprocessed the PCR reads via MiXCR and lists one record per CDR3 protein. The data show approximately 20,000 distinct CDR3 sequences, roughly 60% seen once. Antigens for these TCRs are unknown. Treatment of the sample: approximately 11-day PBMC culture with coronavirus spike peptide pools or control peptides (ViraFEST assay). What was sequenced was CD4+ T cells from blood, cultured in vitro. These receptors all come from a human donor who had recovered from COVID-19.

This clonotype was seen more than once but under ten times. The chain carries TRBV27 and TRBJ2-7, with TRBD1 as a possible D gene (6 bases). The CDR3 covers 16 residues. The V gene's germline CDR1 is MNHEY and CDR2 SMNVEV (reference sequence). The germline V and J ends were trimmed by 2 bases and 3 bases, with 17 bases remaining between them. The CDR3 here is CASSLRLDSLSYEQYF. In DNA form, the CDR3 reads TGTGCCAGCAGTTTACGATTGGACAGCCTGAGCTACGAGCAGTACTTC.

By sample fraction, this clonotype is medium-sized (0.01 to 0.1%). The chain links TRBV4-2 to TRBJ2-3; 14 bases are a match to TRBD2. Germline lookup yields CDR1 LGHNA and CDR2 YNFKEQ. Trimming took 5 bases from V and 5 from J; bases not matched to a gene: 0. CDR3 length: 14 amino acids. CDR3 in amino acids: CASSGLAGGDTQYF. The CDR3 coding sequence is TGTGCCAGCAGCGGACTAGCGGGAGGAGATACGCAGTATTTT.

The chain has TRBV29-1 and TRBJ1-1; the D gene is possibly TRBD1 (6 bases). Looked up from germline, CDR1 is SQVTM and CDR2 is ANQGSEA. Trimming took off 7 bases at V and 3 bases at J, with 21 bases between the two ends. This CDR3 comprises 15 residues. CDR3 sequence: CSALKTPGVDTEAFF. DNA for the CDR3: TGCAGCGCCCTTAAGACCCCAGGGGTGGACACTGAAGCTTTCTTT.

V is TRBV20-1 and J is TRBJ2-5; 7 positions agree with TRBD2. Trimming cost V 4 bases and J 4 bases; bases outside gene matches: 9. Germline V gene lookup returns CDR1 DFQATT and CDR2 SNEGSKA (reference sequence). The CDR3 totals 14 residues. Here the CDR3 reads CSANLGPGGETQYF. The DNA of the CDR3 is TGCAGTGCTAACCTAGGGCCGGGGGGAGAGACCCAGTACTTC.

The CDR3 here is CATSRGPLTVTYEQYF. The CDR3 DNA sequence: TGTGCCACCAGCAGAGGTCCCCTAACGGTAACCTACGAGCAGTACTTC. V is TRBV15 and J is TRBJ2-7; no definite D call. Trimming stripped 1 base from V and 2 bases from J, with 15 bases between. Germline V gene sequence: CDR1 LNHNV, CDR2 YYDKDF (reference sequence). The CDR3 sequence is 16 residues long. Variable domain in full (rest from reference TRBV15 and TRBJ2-7): DAMVIQNPRYQVTQFGKPVTLSCSQTLNHNVMYWYQQKSSQAPKLLFHYYDKDFNNEADTPDNFQSRRPNTSFCFLDIRSPGLGDTAMYLCATSRGPLTVTYEQYFGPGTRLTVT.

The V and J genes are TRBV7-2 and TRBJ2-7; D unclear. Germline V gene lookup returns CDR1 SGHTA and CDR2 FQGNSA. V dropped 1 base and J dropped 6 bases, with 10 bases sitting between them. This CDR3 contains 13 residues. The CDR3 nucleotides are TGTGCCAGCAGCTTAGTCTTCCCCCCCGAGCAGTACTTC. Residues: CASSLVFPPEQYF.

The chain employs TRBV30 and TRBJ1-2, with D unresolved. The CDR3 loop spans 15 amino acids. CDR1 GTSNPN and CDR2 SVGIG come from the germline V gene (reference sequence). The V and J ends lost 4 bases and 6 bases respectively, with 21 bases between them. The CDR3 is CAWTRFDDAADGYTF. The CDR3 DNA reads as TGTGCCTGGACCAGGTTTGATGACGCTGCTGATGGCTACACCTTC.

The gene calls are TRBV20-1 and TRBJ2-3; 7 positions agree with TRBD2. The CDR3 has 13 residues. Per the germline V gene, CDR1 is DFQATT and CDR2 is SNEGSKA (reference sequence). After removal of 6 bases from V and 2 bases from J, the junction contained 5 bases not matched to a gene. The CDR3 spells CSAGGSFTDTQYF. CDR3 nucleotides: TGCAGTGCGGGGGGGTCTTTCACAGATACGCAGTATTTT.

This clonotype was found once. V and J are TRBV12-3 or TRBV12-4 and TRBJ2-2; 9 positions match TRBD2. V lost 3 bases and J lost 6; bases outside the gene matches: 5. This CDR3 has 15 amino acids. CDR3: CASSFRLAGPGELFF. The CDR3 region has the DNA TGTGCCAGCAGTTTTAGGCTAGCGGGACCCGGGGAGCTGTTTTTT.

This sequence joins TRBV7-3 and TRBJ2-2, with TRBD1 as a possible D gene (6 bases). V dropped 5 bases and J dropped 3 bases, with 16 bases sitting between them. Germline V gene sequence: CDR1 SGHTA, CDR2 FQGTGA. The CDR3 sequence is 16 residues long. The CDR3 nucleotides read TGTGCCAGCAGCCCATCAAGAGGGGGTTACACCGGGGAGCTGTTTTTT. As protein: CASSPSRGGYTGELFF.

The CDR3 DNA reads TGTGCCAGTAGTACGGGACAGGGGGCTCTGGGTGAAGCTTTCTTT. This sequence encodes CASSTGQGALGEAFF. The V call is TRBV19, the J call TRBJ1-1; 12 bases align to TRBD1. Trimming cost V 4 bases and J 7 bases; bases outside gene matches: 7. This CDR3 comprises 15 residues. Per germline, CDR1 LNHDA and CDR2 SQIVND (reference sequence).

The chain is built from TRBV6-1 and TRBJ2-3, with D maybe TRBD2 (5 bases). The CDR3 has 15 residues. CDR1 is MNHNS and CDR2 is SASEGT in the germline V gene. V lost 4 bases and J 3 bases, leaving 14 bases between the germline ends. The CDR3 DNA follows: TGTGCCAGCAGTGCCCAGTCGGGGTGGACAGATACGCAGTATTTT. It specifies CASSAQSGWTDTQYF.

The chain combines TRBV6-1 with TRBJ1-2, with 7 positions matching TRBD1. The germline V gene has CDR1 MNHNS and CDR2 SASEGT. Trimming cost V 6 bases and J 5 bases; bases outside gene matches: 9. This CDR3 has 14 amino acids. The chain's CDR3 is CASRTWDSRYGYTF. CDR3 nucleotides: TGTGCCAGCAGAACGTGGGACAGCCGATATGGCTACACCTTC.

This rearrangement joins TRBV30 to TRBJ1-2, with no clear D. The CDR3 runs to 14 residues. Trimming left V 4 bases short and J 2 bases short, with 14 bases between. CDR1 GTSNPN and CDR2 SVGIG come from the germline V gene (reference sequence). CDR3 coding DNA: TGTGCCTGGAATCGTCACCTAGTGAACTATGGCTACACCTTC. This codes for CAWNRHLVNYGYTF.

The chain carries TRBV27 and TRBJ1-1; D uncertain. Trimming took 5 bases from V and 0 from J, leaving 19 bases between them. Germline lookup yields CDR1 MNHEY and CDR2 SMNVEV (reference sequence). The CDR3 is made up of 17 amino acids. The CDR3: CASSRGLGLGMNTEAFF. CDR3 bases: TGTGCCAGCAGTAGAGGGCTGGGCTTGGGTATGAACACTGAAGCTTTCTTT.

This chain joins TRBV24-1 and TRBJ2-3, with 12 bases aligning to TRBD1. V gave up 0 bases and J gave up 4 bases; unmatched junction bases: 1. Germline assignment: CDR1 KGHDR and CDR2 SFDVKD. The CDR3 spans 16 residues. The CDR3 reads CATSDLGTGGADTQYF. The CDR3 coding sequence is TGTGCCACCAGTGATTTGGGGACAGGGGGCGCAGATACGCAGTATTTT.

This clonotype has a handful of counts. The chain is built from TRBV30 and TRBJ1-4, with a tentative D call TRBD1 (5 bases). Trimming left V 5 bases short and J 3 bases short, with 10 bases between. The V gene's germline CDR1 is GTSNPN and CDR2 SVGIG (reference sequence). CDR3 length: 13 residues. The CDR3 region is CAWGTYANEKLFF. The CDR3 DNA reads TGTGCCTGGGGGACTTACGCTAATGAAAAACTGTTTTTT.

The rearrangement links TRBV11-2 to TRBJ1-2; D may be TRBD1 (5 bases). With 5 bases removed from V and 7 bases from J, the gap between germline ends came to 20 bases. The CDR3 spans 15 residues. In germline, CDR1 is SGHAT, CDR2 FQNNGV. The chain's CDR3 is CASSPLKGRVGGYTF. As DNA, the CDR3 is TGTGCCAGCAGCCCTCTCAAGGGCAGGGTCGGTGGCTACACCTTC.

The chain uses TRBV12-3 or TRBV12-4 and TRBJ1-4; D ambiguous. This CDR3 has 14 residues. V was shortened by 1 base and J by 7 bases, with 10 bases between the two germline ends. CDR3 loop: CASSLGGLAEKLFF. The CDR3 DNA reads TGTGCCAGCAGTTTAGGGGGTTTGGCTGAAAAACTGTTTTTT.

The chain has TRBV10-2 and TRBJ1-1; 12 bases align to TRBD1. CDR3 length: 13 residues. Germline V gene data show CDR1 as WSHSY and CDR2 as SAAADI. V trimming: 5 bases; J trimming: 12 bases; junction bases outside the gene matches: 7. The chain's CDR3 is CASSPRGQGAPFF. CDR3 DNA sequence: TGCGCCAGCAGTCCCCGGGGACAGGGGGCTCCTTTCTTT.

The chain couples TRBV5-1 to TRBJ1-2; D is uncertain. In germline, CDR1 is SGHRS, CDR2 YFSETQ. Trimming stripped 3 bases from V and 8 bases from J, with 14 bases between. This CDR3 has 13 amino acids. CDR3 DNA: TGCGCCAGCAGCTCCCCAGGTACGGACGGCTACACCTTC. It yields the protein CASSSPGTDGYTF.

This rearrangement joins TRBV4-2 to TRBJ2-7; D call uncertain. The tail of the sequence fits TRBJ2-5 better, so the J call may be wrong. The CDR3 spans 14 residues. In germline, CDR1 is LGHNA, CDR2 YNFKEQ. CDR3 in DNA: TGTGCCAGCAGCCAAGAGGAGAGGCAAGAGACCCAGTACTTC. It codes for CASSQEERQETQYF.

This chain uses TRBV6-1 with TRBJ1-6, with a possible D match to TRBD1 (5 bases). The V end was cut by 8 bases, the J end by 4 bases, with 12 bases between. Germline V gene data show CDR1 as MNHNS and CDR2 as SASEGT. The CDR3 consists of 14 residues. The CDR3 DNA follows: TGTGCCAGCCAGCCGGGACGGTATAATTCACCCCTCCACTTT. It translates to CASQPGRYNSPLHF.

The chain recombines TRBV19 with TRBJ2-3, with D unclear. The CDR3 consists of 15 residues. V lost 8 bases and J lost 2, with 17 bases in between. Germline values: CDR1 LNHDA, CDR2 SQIVND (reference sequence). In DNA, the CDR3 is TGTGCCAGTGGGTGGTACGGCGAATTCACAGATACGCAGTATTTT. Protein sequence: CASGWYGEFTDTQYF.

This clonotype was detected only once. The chain links TRBV7-2 to TRBJ2-2; D possibly matches TRBD1 or TRBD2 (5 bases each). V lost 8 bases and J 3 bases, leaving 16 bases between the germline ends. This CDR3 contains 15 residues. Germline CDR1 and CDR2: SGHTA and FQGNSA. This CDR3 is CASGDRDRYTGELFF. The CDR3 region has the DNA TGTGCCAGCGGAGACCGGGACCGATACACCGGGGAGCTGTTTTTT. Combining the CDR3 with reference TRBV7-2 and TRBJ2-2 gives the whole variable domain GAGVSQSPSNKVTEKGKDVELRCDPISGHTALYWYRQSLGQGLEFLIYFQGNSAPDKSGLPSDRFSAERTGGSVSTLTIQRTQQEDSAVYLCASGDRDRYTGELFFGEGSRLTVL.

The DNA of the CDR3 is TGTGCCAGCAGTTCAGGGTACAGCAATCAGCCCCAGCATTTT. Translating it yields CASSSGYSNQPQHF. The chain recombines TRBV27 with TRBJ1-5; a possible D gene is TRBD1 (5 bases). Per germline, CDR1 MNHEY and CDR2 SMNVEV (reference sequence). This CDR3 has 14 amino acids. Deletions cut 4 bases from V and 1 base from J, with 8 bases between.

The chain uses TRBV10-2 and TRBJ2-1; the match to TRBD2 covers 10 bases. The CDR3 is 19 amino acids. The germline CDR1 and CDR2 sequences are WSHSY and SAAADI. V was pared by 2 bases and J by 3 bases, with 13 bases of the junction left unmatched. CDR3 in DNA: TGCGCCAGCAGTGAGGCCCGAGGGCTAGCGGGAGATCTCTACAATGAGCAGTTCTTC. Translation gives CASSEARGLAGDLYNEQFF.

The chain uses TRBV20-1 and TRBJ1-5; D is unclear. Germline V lookup: CDR1 DFQATT, CDR2 SNEGSKA (reference sequence). The length of the CDR3 is 14 residues. Deletions cut 6 bases from V and 0 bases from J, with 12 bases between. The CDR3 sequence: CSAIRSCSNQPQHF. CDR3 sequence (DNA): TGCAGTGCGATCAGGAGTTGTAGCAATCAGCCCCAGCATTTT.

The sample holds a few counts of this clonotype. The rearrangement links TRBV10-3 to TRBJ1-6; D is ambiguous. Germline loops: CDR1 ENHRY, CDR2 SYGVKD. V lost 11 bases, J lost 0 bases, and 8 bases lay in between. This CDR3 region has 13 residues. The CDR3 region is CAAQSSYNSPLHF. DNA for the CDR3: TGTGCCGCACAGAGCTCCTATAATTCACCCCTCCACTTT.